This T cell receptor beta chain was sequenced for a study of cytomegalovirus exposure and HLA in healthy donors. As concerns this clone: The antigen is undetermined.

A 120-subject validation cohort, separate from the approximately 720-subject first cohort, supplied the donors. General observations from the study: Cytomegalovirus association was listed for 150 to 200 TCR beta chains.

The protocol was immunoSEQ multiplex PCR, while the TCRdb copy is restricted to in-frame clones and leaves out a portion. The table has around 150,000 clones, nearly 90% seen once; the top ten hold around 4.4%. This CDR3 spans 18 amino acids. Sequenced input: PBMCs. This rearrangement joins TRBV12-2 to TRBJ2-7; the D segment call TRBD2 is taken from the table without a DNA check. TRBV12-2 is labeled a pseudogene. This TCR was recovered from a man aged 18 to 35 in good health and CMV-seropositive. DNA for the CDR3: TGTGCAAGTCGCTTAGCGAAGGGGCTAGCGGGAGAGACCTACGAGCAGTACTTC. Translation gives CASRLAKGLAGETYEQYF.